The rows below give T cell receptor beta chains drawn from one sample of a study of blood T cell repertoires in COVID-19. Only in-frame clones appear in the TCRdb table, and some are missing; sequencing was by immunoSEQ multiplex PCR. The table has more than 350,000 clones, 70% to 90% seen once. The material sequenced was peripheral blood. Receptor source: a woman between 25 and 40 years old with COVID-19, enrolled during active disease. The CDR3 runs from the conserved cysteine through the conserved F or W. The order of the fields is CDR3 DNA, CDR3 protein, V gene, J gene, clone size, D gene. D genes are given only for firm matches. Clone sizes are given selectively: once, few, many, or a class where the clone is expanded.

TGTGCCAGCAGCTTGGGAAACCAGGGAAACACCGGGGAGCTGTTTTTT	CASSLGNQGNTGELFF	TRBV5-6	TRBJ2-2	NA	NA
TGTGCCAGCAGCGTCGGGACCAGGGGCCACGAGCAGTACTTC	CASSVGTRGHEQYF	TRBV9	TRBJ2-7	NA	NA
TGTGCCAGCAGCTCCGGGACTAGCGGATACAATGAGCAGTTCTTC	CASSSGTSGYNEQFF	TRBV5-6	TRBJ2-1	NA	TRBD2
TGTGCCAGCAGTGATCGACAGGGCAATCAGCCCCAGCATTTT	CASSDRQGNQPQHF	TRBV6-1	TRBJ1-5	NA	NA
TGTGCCAGCAGCGCCGGGACTAGCGGGGGCAATGAGCAGTTCTTC	CASSAGTSGGNEQFF	TRBV2	TRBJ2-1	NA	TRBD2
TGCGCCAGCAAGGCAGGCGGGGAGCAGTACTTC	CASKAGGEQYF	TRBV10-1	TRBJ2-7	NA	NA
TGTGCCACCAGCAGAGATCGGACAGGGGGCACTGAAGCTTTCTTT	CATSRDRTGGTEAFF	TRBV15	TRBJ1-1	once	TRBD1
TGTGCCAGTAGTATGGGGGGGCCCTACGAGCAGTACTTC	CASSMGGPYEQYF	TRBV19	TRBJ2-7	NA	NA
TGTGCCAGCAGCTTTTCGCCTGGGCCCGGCAATGAGCAGTTCTTC	CASSFSPGPGNEQFF	TRBV13	TRBJ2-1	once	NA
TGCGCCAGCAGCTTCTCCAGGGGCACAGATACGCAGTATTTT	CASSFSRGTDTQYF	TRBV5-1	TRBJ2-3	NA	NA
TGCGCCAGCAGCCAAGAACAGCGGGGGTACTACAATGAGCAGTTCTTC	CASSQEQRGYYNEQFF	TRBV4-3	TRBJ2-1	NA	TRBD2
TGCGCCAGCAGTGGGGCCGTATTTAGCGGGGCCTCCTACGAGCAGTACTTC	CASSGAVFSGASYEQYF	TRBV10-1	TRBJ2-7	NA	TRBD2
TGTGCCTGGATGAGCTCTGGAAACACCATATATTTT	CAWMSSGNTIYF	TRBV30	TRBJ1-3	NA	NA
TGTGCCAGTAGCAAGGGGCGCCCCAATCAGCCCCAGCATTTT	CASSKGRPNQPQHF	TRBV19	TRBJ1-5	NA	NA
TGCGCCAGCAGCCTCAATGAGCGGGGCTCAGTGGCCCAGTACTTC	CASSLNERGSVAQYF	TRBV5-1	TRBJ2-5	NA	TRBD2
TGTGCCTGGAGTGTAATCGGAGAGACCCAGTACTTC	CAWSVIGETQYF	TRBV30	TRBJ2-5	NA	NA
TGTGCCAGCGCACTACAGGGGGGCACAGATACGCAGTATTTT	CASALQGGTDTQYF	TRBV3-1/TRBV3-2	TRBJ2-3	NA	TRBD1
TGTGCCAGCAGCGAGGGCCTACCAGGAGGGTATGGAAACACCATATATTTT	CASSEGLPGGYGNTIYF	TRBV9	TRBJ1-3	NA	NA
TGTGCCAGCAGTCCGCGGTCTCTCGGCGAAAAACTGTTTTTT	CASSPRSLGEKLFF	TRBV11-2	TRBJ1-4	NA	NA
TGTGCCTGGAGTCGTGCCGGGGCGGGAGGGCGAGGTGAGCAGTTCTTC	CAWSRAGAGGRGEQFF	TRBV30	TRBJ2-1	NA	TRBD2
TGCGCCAGCAGCTTAGGGACTAGCGGGTACCCCTACGAGCAGTACTTC	CASSLGTSGYPYEQYF	TRBV5-1	TRBJ2-7	NA	TRBD2
TGTGCCAGTTCGGCGGGAGGACCCTCCTACAATGAGCAGTTCTTC	CASSAGGPSYNEQFF	TRBV28	TRBJ2-1	NA	TRBD2
TGTGCCAGCAGCCAAGGAGGGACAGGGAAAACTGAAGCTTTCTTT	CASSQGGTGKTEAFF	TRBV3-1/TRBV3-2	TRBJ1-1	NA	TRBD1
TGTGCCAGCAGCACTGACAGAGATCTTAACTATGGCTACACCTTC	CASSTDRDLNYGYTF	TRBV7-9	TRBJ1-2	NA	NA
TGTGCCAGCAGTTTACCCGGGACAGGACCCTACGAGCAGTACTTC	CASSLPGTGPYEQYF	TRBV28	TRBJ2-7	NA	TRBD1
TGTGCCAGCAGCTCGACAGGGCCCACTGAAGCTTTCTTT	CASSSTGPTEAFF	TRBV6-6	TRBJ1-1	few	TRBD1
TGTGCCAGCAGCTCCTGGGGCAGCTACTCTGGAAACACCATATATTTT	CASSSWGSYSGNTIYF	TRBV5-6	TRBJ1-3	NA	NA
TGCAGCGTTGCAGGCGGGACGGACAATGAGCAGTTCTTC	CSVAGGTDNEQFF	TRBV29-1	TRBJ2-1	NA	NA
TGCAGCGTCCCCCGGACAGGGGATTTTGCTTTCTTT	CSVPRTGDFAFF	TRBV29-1	TRBJ1-1	NA	TRBD1
TGTGCCAGTAGTAGGGACAAATTCTACGAGCAGTACTTC	CASSRDKFYEQYF	TRBV19	TRBJ2-7	NA	NA
TGTGCCACCAGGAGAGGGGGGAACACTGAAGCTTTCTTT	CATRRGGNTEAFF	TRBV24-1	TRBJ1-1	NA	NA
TGTGCCAGCAGCGTGACTACACTGAATTCACCCCTCCACTTT	CASSVTTLNSPLHF	TRBV2	TRBJ1-6	NA	NA
TGTGCCAGCAGCCCTGGGGGGTCCCACGAGCAGTACTTC	CASSPGGSHEQYF	TRBV5-6	TRBJ2-7	NA	NA
TGCGCCAGCAGCCGAGAGGGGAGCTCCTACAATGAGCAGTTCTTC	CASSREGSSYNEQFF	TRBV4-1	TRBJ2-1	few	NA
TGTGCCAGCAGTGAATACGGAGGGACTGAAGCTTTCTTT	CASSEYGGTEAFF	TRBV25-1	TRBJ1-1	NA	NA
TGTGCCATCAGCCTAGCGGGGAGGTCGGAGACCCAGTACTTC	CAISLAGRSETQYF	TRBV10-3	TRBJ2-5	NA	TRBD2
TGTGCCAGCAGCTTCGGTCACCCTCGGGGCTACGAGCAGTACTTC	CASSFGHPRGYEQYF	TRBV7-8	TRBJ2-7	NA	NA
TGTGCCATCAGTGCCCCCACAGGCACTGGAAACACCATATATTTT	CAISAPTGTGNTIYF	TRBV10-3	TRBJ1-3	NA	NA
TGTGCCAGCAGTTACTCCGGGAACCAAGAGACCCAGTACTTC	CASSYSGNQETQYF	TRBV6-5	TRBJ2-5	NA	NA
TGTGCCAGCTCACCACGGACTAGCGGGATTCCCAATGAGCAGTTCTTC	CASSPRTSGIPNEQFF	TRBV18	TRBJ2-1	NA	TRBD2
TGTGCCAGCATAGGGGCTAGCGGGAGGAGCGAGCAGTACTTC	CASIGASGRSEQYF	TRBV6-5	TRBJ2-7	NA	TRBD2
TGTGCCAGCAGTGATGACAGCAATGAGCAGTTCTTC	CASSDDSNEQFF	TRBV2	TRBJ2-1	once	NA
TGTGCCAGCAGTTCAGGATCAGGGGGCAGTCAGCCCCAGCATTTT	CASSSGSGGSQPQHF	TRBV6-5	TRBJ1-5	NA	TRBD1
TGTGCCAGCTCACGGGCGGGAAACAATGAGCAGTTCTTC	CASSRAGNNEQFF	TRBV18	TRBJ2-1	NA	NA
TGTGCCAGCAAAAACCCTAGCCCAGATACGCAGTATTTT	CASKNPSPDTQYF	TRBV6-6	TRBJ2-3	NA	NA
TGTGCCAGTAGTCTGGCTAGCGCCATTCAAGAGACCCAGTACTTC	CASSLASAIQETQYF	TRBV19	TRBJ2-5	NA	NA
TGTGCCAGCAGTTCAAAAATCTACAATGAGCAGTTCTTC	CASSSKIYNEQFF	TRBV27	TRBJ2-1	NA	NA
TGTGCCACCCACAGGGGGAGAGGCGAGCAGTACTTC	CATHRGRGEQYF	TRBV28	TRBJ2-7	NA	TRBD1
TGTGCCAGCAGTGAAACAGGGACGAGGACCGGGGAGCTGTTTTTT	CASSETGTRTGELFF	TRBV2	TRBJ2-2	once	NA
TGTGCCAGCAGTTACTCCCCTAACTCCTCTCGACAGGGCCACAGGGCCTACGAGCAGTACTTC	CASSYSPNSSRQGHRAYEQYF	TRBV6-7	TRBJ2-7	NA	TRBD1
TGTGCCACCAGTGATTGGGACACGGGAGGGACTAGCGGGGCATTGTATGAGCAGTTCTTC	CATSDWDTGGTSGALYEQFF	TRBV24-1	TRBJ2-1	once	TRBD2
TGTGCCAGCAGCGTGGCAGGCCTTAACTATGGCTACACCTTC	CASSVAGLNYGYTF	TRBV9	TRBJ1-2	NA	NA
TGTGCCAGCAACGAGCTGGACTATGGCTACACCTTC	CASNELDYGYTF	TRBV6-6	TRBJ1-2	NA	NA
TGCGCCAGCAGCCCCCAAGGGGGCGAGGACACTGAAGCTTTCTTT	CASSPQGGEDTEAFF	TRBV4-3	TRBJ1-1	NA	TRBD1